Following are 5 T cell receptor beta chains from one sample sequenced in a study of T cells in Graves' hyperthyroidism and ophthalmopathy. Authors of the study amplified TCR beta CDR3 regions from RNA transcripts. A set of HTBI primers served as the primers for a first-round RT-PCR of the TCR CDR3. MiXCR, run by TCRdb on the multiplex PCR reads, gives a single entry per CDR3 protein. The repertoire holds about 410,000 distinct CDR3 sequences, roughly 15% seen once, with around 14% in the top ten. Specimen: blood. The source is a young man with Graves' ophthalmopathy.

In this sample, this clonotype turned up a few times. The junction shows a germline mismatch at one end, possibly a read error. This chain uses TRBV7-9 with TRBJ2-7; D remains ambiguous. Germline lookup yields CDR1 SEHNR and CDR2 FQNEAQ (reference sequence). This CDR3 has 13 amino acids. CDR3 nucleotide sequence: TGCGCCAGCAGCCCTGCCACCACCTACGAGCAGTACTTC. Translated: CASSPATTYEQYF.

This clonotype was seen at least ten times. The chain links TRBV20-1 to TRBJ2-7, with a tentative D call TRBD2 (6 bases). Trimming pared 3 bases from V and 3 bases from J, leaving 12 bases between. Germline CDR1 DFQATT, CDR2 SNEGSKA (reference sequence). The CDR3 runs to 13 residues. CDR3 loop: CSASGSGFYEQYF. DNA for the CDR3: TGCAGTGCTAGTGGTAGCGGATTCTACGAGCAGTACTTC.

The sample holds many counts of this clonotype. This chain joins TRBV6-1 and TRBJ2-6, with TRBD1 matching over 8 bases. The V and J ends lost 5 bases and 6 bases, in that order; junction bases with no gene match: 6. The CDR3 consists of 15 residues. Germline loops: CDR1 MNHNS, CDR2 SASEGT. As DNA, the CDR3 is TGTGCCAGCAGTTCCCAGGGGGCTCTGGCCAACGTCCTGACTTTC. As protein: CASSSQGALANVLTF.

This clonotype occurred many times. The rearrangement joins TRBV7-6 to TRBJ2-1; 13 nucleotides match TRBD2. Trimming removed 3 bases from V and 9 bases from J; junction bases left unmatched: 11. The CDR3 consists of 17 residues. Germline CDR1 SGHVS, CDR2 FNYEAQ. CDR3: CASSFRTSGGPAGEQFF. DNA of the CDR3: TGTGCCAGCAGCTTCAGGACTAGCGGGGGCCCCGCGGGTGAGCAGTTCTTC.

As for this clonotype: A much larger clone is a single base away; this may be a read error. The chain has TRBV4-3 and TRBJ2-3; possibly TRBD2 for D (5 bases). V was pared by 4 bases and J by 4 bases, with 15 bases between. CDR1 LGHNA and CDR2 YSLEER come from the germline V gene. The CDR3 covers 15 residues. The CDR3 loop is CASSLEGVESDTQYF. The CDR3 DNA follows: TGCGCCAGCAGCCTAGAGGGCGTGGAGTCAGATACGCAGTATTTT.